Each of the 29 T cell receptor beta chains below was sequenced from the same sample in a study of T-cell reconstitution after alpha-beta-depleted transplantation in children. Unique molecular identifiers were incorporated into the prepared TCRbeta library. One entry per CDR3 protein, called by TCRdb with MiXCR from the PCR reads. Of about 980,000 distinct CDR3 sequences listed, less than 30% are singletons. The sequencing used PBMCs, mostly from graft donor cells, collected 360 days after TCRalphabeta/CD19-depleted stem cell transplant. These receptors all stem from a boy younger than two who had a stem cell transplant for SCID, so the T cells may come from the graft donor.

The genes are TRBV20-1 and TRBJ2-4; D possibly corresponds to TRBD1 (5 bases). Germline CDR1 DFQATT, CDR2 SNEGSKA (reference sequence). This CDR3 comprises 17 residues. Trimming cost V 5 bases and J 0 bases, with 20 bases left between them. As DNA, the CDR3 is TGCAGTGCTTTTCCTGACAGAATCAAACTAGCCAAAAACATTCAGTACTTC. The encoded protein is CSAFPDRIKLAKNIQYF.

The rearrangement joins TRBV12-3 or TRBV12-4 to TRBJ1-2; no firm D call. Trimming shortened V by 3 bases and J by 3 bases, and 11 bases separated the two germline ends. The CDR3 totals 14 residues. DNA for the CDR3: TGTGCCAGCAGTTTGGGTCTCGGGTACTATGGCTACACCTTC. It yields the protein CASSLGLGYYGYTF.

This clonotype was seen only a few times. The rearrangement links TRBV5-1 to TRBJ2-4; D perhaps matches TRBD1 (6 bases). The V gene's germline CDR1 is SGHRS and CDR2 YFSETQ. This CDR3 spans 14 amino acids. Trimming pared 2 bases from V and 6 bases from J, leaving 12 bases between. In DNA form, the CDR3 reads TGCGCCAGCAGCTTAACAGGGCCCACAAACATTCAGTACTTC. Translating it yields CASSLTGPTNIQYF.

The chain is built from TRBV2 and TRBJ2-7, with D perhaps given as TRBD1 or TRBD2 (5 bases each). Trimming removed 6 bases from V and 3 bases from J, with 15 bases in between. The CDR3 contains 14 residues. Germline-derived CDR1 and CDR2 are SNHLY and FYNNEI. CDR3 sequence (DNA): TGTGCCAGCAGGAGTTGGGACGGATTCTACGAGCAGTACTTC. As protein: CASRSWDGFYEQYF.

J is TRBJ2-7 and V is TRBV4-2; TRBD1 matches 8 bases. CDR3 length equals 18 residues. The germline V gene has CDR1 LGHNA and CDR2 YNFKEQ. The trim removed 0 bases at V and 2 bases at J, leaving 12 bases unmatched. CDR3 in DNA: TGTGCCAGCAGCCAAGATTCAAGCCGGACAGGGATTCCCTACGAGCAGTACTTC. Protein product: CASSQDSSRTGIPYEQYF.

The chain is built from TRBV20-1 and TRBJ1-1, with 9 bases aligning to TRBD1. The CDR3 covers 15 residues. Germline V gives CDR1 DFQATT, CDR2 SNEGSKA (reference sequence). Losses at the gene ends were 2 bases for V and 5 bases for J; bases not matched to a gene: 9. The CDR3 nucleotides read TGCAGTGCTAGACCAGGCGGGACAGGGAAAACTGAAGCTTTCTTT. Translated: CSARPGGTGKTEAFF.

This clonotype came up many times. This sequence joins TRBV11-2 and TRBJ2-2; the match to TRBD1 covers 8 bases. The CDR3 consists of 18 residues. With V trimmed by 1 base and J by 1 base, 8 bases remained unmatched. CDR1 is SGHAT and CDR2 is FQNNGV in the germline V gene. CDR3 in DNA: TGTGCCAGCAGCTTAGGAGGTCCAGGGGGCTGGAACACCGGGGAGCTGTTTTTT. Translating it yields CASSLGGPGGWNTGELFF.

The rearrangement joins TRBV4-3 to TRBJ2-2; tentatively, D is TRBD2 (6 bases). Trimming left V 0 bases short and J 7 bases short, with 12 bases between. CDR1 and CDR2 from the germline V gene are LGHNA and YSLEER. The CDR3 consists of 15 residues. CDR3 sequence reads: CASSQDLLGGGELFF. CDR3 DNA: TGCGCCAGCAGCCAAGATTTGCTGGGGGGCGGGGAGCTGTTTTTT.

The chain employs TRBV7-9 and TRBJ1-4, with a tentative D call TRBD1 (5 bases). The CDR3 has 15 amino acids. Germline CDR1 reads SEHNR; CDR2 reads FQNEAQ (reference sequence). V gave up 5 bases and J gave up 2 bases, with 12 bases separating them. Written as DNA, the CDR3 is TGTGCCAGCAGCCACAGGTCCAGCACTAATGAAAAACTGTTTTTT. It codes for CASSHRSSTNEKLFF.

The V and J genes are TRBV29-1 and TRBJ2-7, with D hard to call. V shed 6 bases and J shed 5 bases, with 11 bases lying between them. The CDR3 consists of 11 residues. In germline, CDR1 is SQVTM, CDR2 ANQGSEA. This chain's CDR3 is CSVLVSHEQYF. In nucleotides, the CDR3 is TGCAGCGTACTCGTAAGCCACGAGCAGTACTTC.

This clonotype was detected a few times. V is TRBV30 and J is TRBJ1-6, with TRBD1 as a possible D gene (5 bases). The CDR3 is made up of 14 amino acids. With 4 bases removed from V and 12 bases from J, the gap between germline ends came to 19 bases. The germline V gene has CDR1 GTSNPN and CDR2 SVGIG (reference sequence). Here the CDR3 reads CAWTLGQVPLPLHF. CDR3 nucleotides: TGTGCCTGGACCCTGGGGCAGGTCCCCTTACCCCTCCACTTT.

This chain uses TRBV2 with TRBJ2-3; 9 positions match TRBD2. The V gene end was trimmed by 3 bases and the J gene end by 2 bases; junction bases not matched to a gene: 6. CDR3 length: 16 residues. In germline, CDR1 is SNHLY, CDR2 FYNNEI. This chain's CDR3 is CASSEVAGALTDTQYF. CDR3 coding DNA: TGTGCCAGCAGTGAGGTAGCGGGGGCCCTCACAGATACGCAGTATTTT.

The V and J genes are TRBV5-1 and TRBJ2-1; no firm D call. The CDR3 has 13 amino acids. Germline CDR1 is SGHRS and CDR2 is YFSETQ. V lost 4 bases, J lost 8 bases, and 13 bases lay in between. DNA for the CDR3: TGCGCCAGCAGCGTCCGTCGGTCCGATGAGCAGTTCTTC. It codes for CASSVRRSDEQFF.

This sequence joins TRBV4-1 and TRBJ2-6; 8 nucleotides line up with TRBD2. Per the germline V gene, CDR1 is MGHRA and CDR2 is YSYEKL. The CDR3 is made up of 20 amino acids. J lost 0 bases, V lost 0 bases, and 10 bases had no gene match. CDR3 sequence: CASSQDRGGLTSSGANVLTF. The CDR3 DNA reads TGCGCCAGCAGCCAAGATCGGGGGGGACTAACCTCCTCTGGGGCCAACGTCCTGACTTTC.

The CDR3 sequence: CASSSMTSTDTQYF. The DNA for the CDR3 is TGCGCCAGCAGCTCAATGACCAGCACAGATACGCAGTATTTT. The chain carries TRBV5-1 and TRBJ2-3, with no clear D. In germline, CDR1 is SGHRS, CDR2 YFSETQ. Between the trimmed V and J ends, which lost 3 bases and 0 bases, there was a span of 8 bases. The CDR3 sequence is 14 residues long.

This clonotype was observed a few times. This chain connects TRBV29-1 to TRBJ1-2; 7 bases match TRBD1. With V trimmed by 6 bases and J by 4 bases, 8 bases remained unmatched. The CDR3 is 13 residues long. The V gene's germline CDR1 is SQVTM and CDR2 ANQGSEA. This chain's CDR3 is CSVRGGESYGYTF. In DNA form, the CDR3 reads TGCAGCGTCAGGGGGGGGGAGAGCTATGGCTACACCTTC.

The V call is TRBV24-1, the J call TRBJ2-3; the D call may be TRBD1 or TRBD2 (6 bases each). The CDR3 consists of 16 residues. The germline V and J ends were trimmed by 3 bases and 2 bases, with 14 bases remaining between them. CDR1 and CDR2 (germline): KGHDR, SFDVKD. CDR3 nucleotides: TGTGCCACCAGTGATACCTTCGGGGGCCCCACAGATACGCAGTATTTT. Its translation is CATSDTFGGPTDTQYF.

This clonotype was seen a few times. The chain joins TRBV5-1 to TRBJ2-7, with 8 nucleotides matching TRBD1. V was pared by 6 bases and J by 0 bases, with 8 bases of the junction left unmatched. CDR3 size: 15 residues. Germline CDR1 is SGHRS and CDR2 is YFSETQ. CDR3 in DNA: TGCGCCAGCAAACCGGACAGGGCCCTCTCCTACGAGCAGTACTTC. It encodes CASKPDRALSYEQYF.

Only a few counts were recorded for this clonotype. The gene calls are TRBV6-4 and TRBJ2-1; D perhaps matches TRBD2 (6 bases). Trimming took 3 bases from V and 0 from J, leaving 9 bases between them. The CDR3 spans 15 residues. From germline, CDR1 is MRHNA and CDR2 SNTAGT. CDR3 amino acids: CASSEWGDSYNEQFF. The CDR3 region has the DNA TGTGCCAGCAGTGAGTGGGGGGACTCCTACAATGAGCAGTTCTTC.

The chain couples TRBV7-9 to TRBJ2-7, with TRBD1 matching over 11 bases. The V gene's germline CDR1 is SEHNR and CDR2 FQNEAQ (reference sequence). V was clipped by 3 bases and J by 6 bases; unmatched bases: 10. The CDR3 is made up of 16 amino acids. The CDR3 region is CASSFPEGTGGSEQYF. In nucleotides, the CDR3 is TGTGCCAGCAGCTTCCCGGAGGGGACAGGGGGTTCCGAGCAGTACTTC. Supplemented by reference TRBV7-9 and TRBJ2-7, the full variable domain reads DTGVSQNPRHKITKRGQNVTFRCDPISEHNRLYWYRQTLGQGPEFLTYFQNEAQLEKSRLLSDRFSAERPKGSFSTLEIQRTEQGDSAMYLCASSFPEGTGGSEQYFGPGTRLTVT.

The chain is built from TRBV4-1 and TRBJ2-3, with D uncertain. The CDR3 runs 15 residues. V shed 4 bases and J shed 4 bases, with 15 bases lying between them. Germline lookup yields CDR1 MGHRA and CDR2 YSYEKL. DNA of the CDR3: TGCGCCAGCAGCCCAGCGTTTGCAGTCGCAGATACGCAGTATTTT. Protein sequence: CASSPAFAVADTQYF.

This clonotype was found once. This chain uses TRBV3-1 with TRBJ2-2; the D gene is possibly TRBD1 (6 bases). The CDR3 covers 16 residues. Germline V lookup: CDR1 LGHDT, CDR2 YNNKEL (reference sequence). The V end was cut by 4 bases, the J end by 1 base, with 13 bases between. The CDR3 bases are TGTGCCAGCAGCCGGAGACAGGCGCTGAACACCGGGGAGCTGTTTTTT. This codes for CASSRRQALNTGELFF.

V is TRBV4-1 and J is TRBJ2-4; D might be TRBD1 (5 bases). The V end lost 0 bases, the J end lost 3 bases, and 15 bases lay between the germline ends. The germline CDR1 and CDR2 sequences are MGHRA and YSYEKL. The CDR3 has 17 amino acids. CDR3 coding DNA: TGCGCCAGCAGCCAAGATATTACAGGTCTGGACAAAAACATTCAGTACTTC. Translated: CASSQDITGLDKNIQYF.

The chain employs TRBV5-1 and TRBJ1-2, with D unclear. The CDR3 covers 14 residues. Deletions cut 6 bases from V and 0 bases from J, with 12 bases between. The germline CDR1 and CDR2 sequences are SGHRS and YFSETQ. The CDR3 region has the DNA TGCGCCAGCACCTCTTCCGGGACTAACTATGGCTACACCTTC. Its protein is CASTSSGTNYGYTF.

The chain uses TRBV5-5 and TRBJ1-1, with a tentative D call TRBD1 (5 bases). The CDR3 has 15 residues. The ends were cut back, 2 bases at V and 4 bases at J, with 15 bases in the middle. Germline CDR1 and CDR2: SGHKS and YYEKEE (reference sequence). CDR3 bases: TGTGCCAGCAGCTTTACGGGGGTCTTGGTCACTGAAGCTTTCTTT. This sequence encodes CASSFTGVLVTEAFF.

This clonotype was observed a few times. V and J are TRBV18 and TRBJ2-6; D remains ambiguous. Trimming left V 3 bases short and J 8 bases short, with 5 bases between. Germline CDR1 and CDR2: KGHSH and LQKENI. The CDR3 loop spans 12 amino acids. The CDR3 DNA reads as TGTGCCAGCTCACCCCTTACCAACGTCCTGACTTTC. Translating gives CASSPLTNVLTF.

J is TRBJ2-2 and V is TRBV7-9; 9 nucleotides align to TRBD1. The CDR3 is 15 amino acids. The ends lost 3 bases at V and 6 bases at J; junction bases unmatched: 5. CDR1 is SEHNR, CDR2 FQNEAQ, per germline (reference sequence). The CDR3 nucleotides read TGTGCCAGCAGCTTGGGACAGGGTGATGCCGGGGAGCTGTTTTTT. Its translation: CASSLGQGDAGELFF.

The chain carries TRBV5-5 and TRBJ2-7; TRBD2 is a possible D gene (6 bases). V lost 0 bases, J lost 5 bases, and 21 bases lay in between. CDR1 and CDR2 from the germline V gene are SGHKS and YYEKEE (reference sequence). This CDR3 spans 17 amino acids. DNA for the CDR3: TGTGCCAGCAGCTTGGCTGGTAGGAGGGAATGGACTAACGAGCAGTACTTC. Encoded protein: CASSLAGRREWTNEQYF.

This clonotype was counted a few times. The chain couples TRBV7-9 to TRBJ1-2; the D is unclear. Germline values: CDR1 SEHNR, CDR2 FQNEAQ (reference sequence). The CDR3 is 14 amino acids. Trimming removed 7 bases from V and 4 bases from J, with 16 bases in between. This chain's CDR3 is CASTEATVLYGYTF. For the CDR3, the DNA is TGTGCCAGCACCGAAGCCACAGTGCTCTATGGCTACACCTTC.